This TCR beta chain was profiled in a study of PD-1 blockade in classical Hodgkin lymphoma. The V end lost 4 bases, the J end lost 4 bases, and 5 bases lay between the germline ends. Germline CDR1 and CDR2: SGHRS and YFSETQ. CDR3 length: 12 residues. The time point denotes: newly diagnosed, previously untreated cHL patient sample. PBMCs representing newly diagnosed, untreated classical Hodgkin lymphoma functioned as the comparison. Study-level results: The causes of the repertoire differences, possibly disease activity or prior therapy, remain undefined. According to reports, newly diagnosed patients had lower baseline TCR diversity than healthy donors, and relapsed/refractory patients had lower baseline TCR diversity still.

Assay used: immunoSEQ multiplex PCR; TCRdb lists only in-frame clones, some missing. The sample includes 45,000 or so clones, approximately 91% seen only once; the top ten take 4% to 6%. Details on this clone: Its antigen is not known.

The rearrangement joins TRBV5-1 to TRBJ2-2; D gene ambiguous. The sample taken for sequencing was peripheral blood mononuclear cells (PBMCs). The origin of this receptor is a human donor with classical Hodgkin lymphoma. The CDR3 sequence is CASSIITGELFF. The CDR3 DNA is TGCGCCAGCAGCATCATCACCGGGGAGCTGTTTTTT.